What follows is one TCR beta chain and its context. The data were obtained in a study of shared clonotypes between healthy human individuals. The germline CDR1 and CDR2 sequences are SGHVS and FNYEAQ. J lost 4 bases, V lost 3 bases, and 9 bases had no gene match. This CDR3 has 16 residues. Adults of Caucasian background living in Nashville, Tennessee made up all donors. Splitting of CD4+ cells produced CD45RA+ naive and CD45RA-negative memory subsets. Sequencing was at deep level. The method was immunoSEQ multiplex PCR; TCRdb's version includes in-frame clones alone and lacks a portion of them. The top ten hold roughly 0.13% of the sample, which has roughly 2 million clones, around 95% seen once.

The source is a man between 18 and 35 years old in good health. Sample: naive CD4+ T cells sorted from blood. Subset described: CD45RA+ positively selected. This rearrangement joins TRBV7-6 to TRBJ2-1, with 7 positions matching TRBD2. The CDR3 loop reads CASSFGSGPGYNEQFF. The CDR3, as DNA: TGTGCCAGCAGCTTTGGTAGCGGGCCAGGATACAATGAGCAGTTCTTC.